Here is one TCR beta chain with its context. Its target is not known. This sample stems from a study of T cell responses to AZD1222 COVID-19 vaccine. Turning to the study itself: The study pooled second doses at about 4 or about 12 weeks.

Broader study findings: Nearly half of spike-specific TCRs reportedly target unmutated variant regions. Most donors were white British and more were female, and clonal diversity was possibly underestimated.

The assay was immunoSEQ multiplex PCR, and TCRdb's table has in-frame clones only and misses some. The table records around 100,000 clones, 87% of them present only once. The germline V gene has CDR1 MNHEY and CDR2 SVGAGI. The germline V and J ends were trimmed by 6 bases and 0 bases, with 11 bases remaining between them. The CDR3 runs 14 residues. The J gene is TRBJ1-1, the V gene TRBV6-5; D gene uncertain. The sequencing here drew on peripheral blood, taken on day 0 of AZD1222 vaccination. The TCR originated in an adult in good health. The CDR3 coding sequence is TGTGCCAGCAGAAGTGGTGGGGTGAACACTGAAGCTTTCTTT. This sequence encodes CASRSGGVNTEAFF.